The T cell receptor beta chain described here comes from a study of beta chain features in type 1 diabetes. Study-wide points: Patients with Type 1 diabetes showed moderately but significantly shorter TCRB CDR3s in all four CD4+ subsets. VDJ junctions sequenced from type 1 diabetes patients showed fewer insertions and more deletions.

The isolated RNA, all of it, was reverse transcribed, so expressed TCRB transcripts were what got sequenced. TCRdb's copy holds only in-frame clones and misses some; the assay was immunoSEQ multiplex PCR. The sample has fewer than 400,000 clones; less than 10% are singletons. This clone was counted at least ten times. Antigen: not known. Sorted CD4+ subsets: naive, central memory, regulatory, stem cell-like memory (CD45RO/CCR7/CD25/CD127/CD95/CD27 panel). The length of the CDR3 is 15 residues. V lost 6 bases, J lost 5 bases, and 4 bases stayed unmatched. The germline CDR1 and CDR2 sequences are SNHLY and FYNNEI.

This chain links TRBV2 with TRBJ2-1, with 13 bases identical to TRBD2. Sequencing input: central memory CD4+ T cells from blood. The clonotype was recovered from a young woman in good health. The CDR3 nucleotides read TGTGCCAGCAGCTGGACTAGCGGGGGAAACAATGAGCAGTTCTTC. Amino acids: CASSWTSGGNNEQFF. The variable domain in full, with the rest retrieved from reference TRBV2 and TRBJ2-1, is EPEVTQTPSHQVTQMGQEVILRCVPISNHLYFYWYRQILGQKVEFLVSFYNNEISEKSEIFDDQFSVERPDGSNFTLKIRSTKLEDSAMYFCASSWTSGGNNEQFFGPGTRLTVL.